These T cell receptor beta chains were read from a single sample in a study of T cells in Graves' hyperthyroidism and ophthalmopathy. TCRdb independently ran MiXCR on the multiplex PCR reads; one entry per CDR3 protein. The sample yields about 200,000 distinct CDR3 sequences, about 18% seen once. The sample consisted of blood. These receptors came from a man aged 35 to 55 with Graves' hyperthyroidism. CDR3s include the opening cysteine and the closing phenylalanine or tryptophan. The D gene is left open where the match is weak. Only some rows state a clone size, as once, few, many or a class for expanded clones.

DNA: TGTGCCAGCAGCTTGGTAGGCGAGGACTATGGCTACACCTTC; CDR3: CASSLVGEDYGYTF; size: .; D: .; V: TRBV5-6; J: TRBJ1-2
DNA: TGCAGCGTTGCCAGAGACATCGGGGGAAACATTCAGTACTTC; CDR3: CSVARDIGGNIQYF; size: few; D: .; V: TRBV29-1; J: TRBJ2-4
DNA: TGTGCCAGTAGCCCCTATCTGGGACACAAGAACACTGAAGCTTTCTTT; CDR3: CASSPYLGHKNTEAFF; size: many; D: .; V: TRBV19; J: TRBJ1-1
DNA: TGTGCCAGCAGCCCCGCCGGGACAGGGGGCGAGACCCAGTACTTC; CDR3: CASSPAGTGGETQYF; size: .; D: TRBD1; V: TRBV7-2; J: TRBJ2-5
DNA: TGCGCCATGCGAAACGCAGAACAGTGTGGCCAGGGGGCCTTCGGAAACACTGAAGCTTTCTTT; CDR3: CAMRNAEQCGQGAFGNTEAFF; size: .; D: TRBD1; V: TRBV10-1; J: TRBJ1-1
DNA: TGTGCCAGCTCACAAGGGGAGATGGAAAAACTGTTTTTT; CDR3: CASSQGEMEKLFF; size: many; D: .; V: TRBV18; J: TRBJ1-4
DNA: TGTGCCACCAGCCCCGGACCGACCGTGGGACAAGATACGCAGTATTTT; CDR3: CATSPGPTVGQDTQYF; size: few; D: .; V: TRBV9; J: TRBJ2-3
DNA: TGCAGTGCTAGGCCTCGCAGGGCCTTTAATCAGCCCCAGCATTTT; CDR3: CSARPRRAFNQPQHF; size: many; D: .; V: TRBV20-1; J: TRBJ1-5
DNA: TGTGCCAGCAGCGTAGGGTGGGACAGGGGCGGCAATGAGCAGTTCTTC; CDR3: CASSVGWDRGGNEQFF; size: .; D: TRBD1; V: TRBV9; J: TRBJ2-1
DNA: TGTGCCAGCTTTCTGGACAAGAACACCGGGGAGCTGTTTTTT; CDR3: CASFLDKNTGELFF; size: many; D: .; V: TRBV2; J: TRBJ2-2
DNA: TGTGCCAGCAGCTTAACTGCAGGCCCGGCCTACGAGCAGTACTTC; CDR3: CASSLTAGPAYEQYF; size: many; D: .; V: TRBV7-2; J: TRBJ2-7
DNA: TGTGCCAGCAGACCGACGGGGGGTACGCAGTATTTT; CDR3: CASRPTGGTQYF; size: .; D: TRBD2; V: TRBV5-6; J: TRBJ2-3
DNA: TGTGCCAGCAGTTGGGGGGAAAAACTGTTTTTT; CDR3: CASSWGEKLFF; size: .; D: .; V: TRBV6-2/TRBV6-3; J: TRBJ1-4
DNA: TGTGCCAGCAGCTTAGGGCCCGGGACACCCTCCGAGCAGTACTTC; CDR3: CASSLGPGTPSEQYF; size: many; D: .; V: TRBV7-8; J: TRBJ2-7
DNA: TGTGCCAGCAGCTCCACGGACAGGGGCTACGAGCAGTACTTC; CDR3: CASSSTDRGYEQYF; size: many; D: TRBD1; V: TRBV9; J: TRBJ2-7
DNA: TGTGCCAGCAGTGAACCAGGTAGGGTCAATCAGCCCCAGCATTTT; CDR3: CASSEPGRVNQPQHF; size: few; D: .; V: TRBV2; J: TRBJ1-5
DNA: TGTGCCAGCAGCTTAGCGAGTGTGGGCCCCACTGAAGCTTTCTTT; CDR3: CASSLASVGPTEAFF; size: many; D: .; V: TRBV7-8; J: TRBJ1-1
DNA: TGTGCCAGCACCCGGACACCCAATCAGCCCCAGCATTTT; CDR3: CASTRTPNQPQHF; size: few; D: .; V: TRBV6-1; J: TRBJ1-5
DNA: TGCAGTGCCAGGGACAGGGTTCAGCCCCAGCATTTT; CDR3: CSARDRVQPQHF; size: .; D: TRBD1; V: TRBV20-1; J: TRBJ1-5
DNA: TGTGCCAGCAGCTTGGGTCTAGGGGGGCGGTACGAGCAGTACTTC; CDR3: CASSLGLGGRYEQYF; size: many; D: .; V: TRBV5-5; J: TRBJ2-7
DNA: TGTGCCAGCACCGCGGCGGGACAGGGATCCTACGAGCAGTACTTC; CDR3: CASTAAGQGSYEQYF; size: .; D: TRBD1; V: TRBV2; J: TRBJ2-7
DNA: TGTGCCAGCACCTCCTACACAGATACGCAGTATTTT; CDR3: CASTSYTDTQYF; size: many; D: .; V: TRBV28; J: TRBJ2-3
DNA: TGTGCCAGCAGCCAGGGGTCGGTGTGGGAACCTTACTTC; CDR3: CASSQGSVWEPYF; size: few; D: .; V: TRBV7-2; J: TRBJ2-5
DNA: TGTGCCACCAGCAGGGCAGGGGGCGCGGTCACCGGGGAGCTGTTTTTT; CDR3: CATSRAGGAVTGELFF; size: many; D: TRBD1; V: TRBV15; J: TRBJ2-2
DNA: TGTGCCAGCAGCTCGTACGGGACAGGGGGTTCCTACGAGCAGTACTTC; CDR3: CASSSYGTGGSYEQYF; size: many; D: TRBD1; V: TRBV7-2; J: TRBJ2-7
DNA: TGTGCCAGCAGTTACCCGACAGGGAGGGGCACAGATACGCAGTATTTT; CDR3: CASSYPTGRGTDTQYF; size: many; D: .; V: TRBV6-2/TRBV6-3; J: TRBJ2-3
DNA: TGTGCCAGCACCTTGGTAGCGGGGAGGAACACCGGGGAGCTGTTTTTT; CDR3: CASTLVAGRNTGELFF; size: many; D: TRBD2; V: TRBV5-5; J: TRBJ2-2
DNA: TGTGCCACCAGCAGAGTTACCAGGGGGGTCAATGAGCAGTTCTTC; CDR3: CATSRVTRGVNEQFF; size: many; D: .; V: TRBV15; J: TRBJ2-1
DNA: TGTGCCATCAGTATAGCGGGGGGAGGGAATGAGCAGTTCTTC; CDR3: CAISIAGGGNEQFF; size: .; D: TRBD2; V: TRBV10-3; J: TRBJ2-1
DNA: TGTGCCATCAGTGACCCAGGACACCTGAACACTGAAGCTTTCTTT; CDR3: CAISDPGHLNTEAFF; size: many; D: .; V: TRBV10-3; J: TRBJ1-1
DNA: TGTGCCAGCGGCTTGATTGTGGAGGTCACCTATGGCTACACCTTC; CDR3: CASGLIVEVTYGYTF; size: once; D: .; V: TRBV5-5; J: TRBJ1-2
DNA: TGTGCCAGCAGCTTAGGGAGGGGTACCAATGAAAAACTGTTTTTT; CDR3: CASSLGRGTNEKLFF; size: many; D: .; V: TRBV7-2; J: TRBJ1-4
DNA: TGTGCCAGCAGTGTCCCCGCGGGCAATCAGCCCCAGCATTTT; CDR3: CASSVPAGNQPQHF; size: many; D: .; V: TRBV2; J: TRBJ1-5
DNA: TGTGCCAGCAGTTACTCGCGGACAGTCAATCAGCCCCAGCATTTT; CDR3: CASSYSRTVNQPQHF; size: many; D: .; V: TRBV6-5; J: TRBJ1-5
DNA: TGTGCCAGCAGTACGGGACAGCAGGTCTATGAGCAGTTCTTC; CDR3: CASSTGQQVYEQFF; size: many; D: TRBD1; V: TRBV12-3/TRBV12-4; J: TRBJ2-1
DNA: TGTGCCAGCAGCATGGCTAGGCTTGAGGGTGATTCACCCCTCCACTTT; CDR3: CASSMARLEGDSPLHF; size: .; D: .; V: TRBV6-2/TRBV6-3; J: TRBJ1-6
DNA: TGCGCCAGCAGCCTCGACCCCGAAGGGAATCAGCCCCAGCATTTT; CDR3: CASSLDPEGNQPQHF; size: many; D: .; V: TRBV5-1; J: TRBJ1-5
DNA: TGTGCCAGCAGCTTCAACAGGGACACTGAAGCTTTCTTT; CDR3: CASSFNRDTEAFF; size: many; D: .; V: TRBV11-2; J: TRBJ1-1
DNA: TGTGCCAGCAGCTGGACAAGCGCCTACGAGCAGTACTTC; CDR3: CASSWTSAYEQYF; size: many; D: .; V: TRBV5-6; J: TRBJ2-7
DNA: TGTGCCACCACCAGCTACAATGAGCAGTTCTTC; CDR3: CATTSYNEQFF; size: .; D: .; V: TRBV28; J: TRBJ2-1